This TCR beta chain comes out of a study of CD8+ T cells in alopecia areata. Trimming took 4 bases from V and 5 from J, leaving 14 bases between them. Germline CDR1 and CDR2: LNHNV and YYDKDF (reference sequence). The CDR3 is 14 amino acids. As the sequencing template, cDNA was produced by extracting RNA and reverse transcribing it. The data were produced by immunoSEQ multiplex PCR, yet TCRdb's version contains in-frame clones alone and is incomplete. The sample lists some 170,000 clones; just over 65% were seen once. This TCR was recovered from a human donor with alopecia areata. The chain joins TRBV15 to TRBJ2-5; D is uncertain. The sequencing here drew on CD8+ T cells sorted from blood, taken at week 0. CDR3 in DNA: TGTGCCACCAGCACGTTGGCATCCAGGGAGACCCAGTACTTC. Amino acids: CATSTLASRETQYF.